Given below is one T cell receptor (beta chain) in context. Its antigen is currently unknown. The second PCR ran about 6 to 12 cycles with a sample-barcoded 5' primer and J-beta primers. TCRdb used MiXCR to reprocess the 5' RACE reads, holding one entry per CDR3 protein. The sample consists of 1.5 million to 2 million distinct CDR3 sequences, roughly 27% of them appearing once. The data belong to a study of blood T cells in healthy people across ages. Each sample used at least 6 million PBMCs. Broader study findings: Diversity of TCR beta per million T cells declined in a roughly linear way with age. It was held that the diversity estimates obtained from one million T cells were underestimates. Naive CD4+ cells and diversity were both higher in long-lived donors than in aged donors.

V was trimmed by 2 bases and J by 4 bases, leaving 11 bases between them. The CDR3 length is 14 residues. Material: blood. This receptor was taken from a young woman in good health. This chain uses TRBV12-3 or TRBV12-4 with TRBJ2-5; D call uncertain. The CDR3 coding sequence is TGTGCCAGCAGTTTAACGGCAAAAGGAGAGACCCAGTACTTC. This codes for CASSLTAKGETQYF.